The 16 T cell receptor beta chains reported below all come from one sample, sequenced in a study of T-cell memory formation after mild COVID-19. A single record per CDR3 protein comes from TCRdb applying MiXCR to the 5' RACE reads. The data show some 150,000 distinct CDR3 sequences, under 30% seen once. Material for sequencing was PBMCs or a T cell subset sorted from them (not recorded which). The origin of the receptors is an adult woman who had mild COVID-19 (a few samples of this study predate the infection). Cell type and time point are not known.

The rearrangement links TRBV6-4 to TRBJ2-3; no reliable D call. V was clipped by 0 bases and J by 3 bases, with 7 bases between them. Germline V gene data show CDR1 as MRHNA and CDR2 as SNTAGT. This CDR3 has 14 amino acids. The chain's CDR3 is CASSDSHDTDTQYF. The DNA of the CDR3 is TGTGCCAGCAGTGACTCCCACGATACAGATACGCAGTATTTT.

This clonotype was detected only a few times. The V call is TRBV2, the J call TRBJ2-6; D remains unclear. The CDR3 contains 15 residues. CDR1 SNHLY and CDR2 FYNNEI come from the germline V gene. V lost 6 bases, J lost 3 bases, and 12 bases lay in between. CDR3 sequence reads: CASSAPGGGANVLTF. Written as DNA, the CDR3 is TGTGCCAGCAGCGCTCCCGGTGGTGGGGCCAACGTCCTGACTTTC.

Only a few counts were recorded for this clonotype. The chain employs TRBV5-1 and TRBJ2-7; 8 nucleotides agree with TRBD2. V was pared by 4 bases and J by 3 bases, with 12 bases of the junction left unmatched. The CDR3 has 16 residues. The germline V gene has CDR1 SGHRS and CDR2 YFSETQ. The CDR3 loop reads CASSPRERGGIYEQYF. CDR3 coding DNA: TGCGCCAGCAGCCCACGGGAACGGGGGGGAATCTACGAGCAGTACTTC.

Only a few counts were recorded for this clonotype. The chain is built from TRBV18 and TRBJ2-1; the match to TRBD1 covers 9 bases. This CDR3 has 17 amino acids. J lost 5 bases, V lost 0 bases, and 8 bases had no gene match. Germline CDR1 and CDR2: KGHSH and LQKENI. CDR3 loop: CASSPPRTGVDHNEQFF. CDR3 DNA sequence: TGTGCCAGCTCACCACCGAGGACAGGGGTGGATCACAATGAGCAGTTCTTC.

This clonotype was detected a few times. This chain uses TRBV7-9 with TRBJ2-7; D may correspond to TRBD1 or TRBD2 (5 bases each). The CDR3 sequence is 11 residues long. Looked up from germline, CDR1 is SEHNR and CDR2 is FQNEAQ (reference sequence). The V and J ends lost 11 bases and 4 bases respectively, with 12 bases between them. CDR3 sequence (DNA): TGTGCCTCCGGGACGGTTTACGAGCAGTACTTC. It yields the protein CASGTVYEQYF.

CDR3 bases: TGCAGCGTTGACGCCCCGGGGGGAATCGTCCATCAGAGGAAAGGTGCGAACACTGAAGCTTTCTTT. It specifies CSVDAPGGIVHQRKGANTEAFF. The chain links TRBV29-1 to TRBJ1-1; a possible D gene is TRBD1 (5 bases). V lost 3 bases and J lost 1, with 36 bases in between. The CDR3 loop spans 22 amino acids. Germline lookup yields CDR1 SQVTM and CDR2 ANQGSEA.

This clonotype was seen a handful of times. CDR3 bases: TGTGCCAGCAGCGTAGGGCAGGACCTATACGAGCAGTACTTC. Protein product: CASSVGQDLYEQYF. This chain links TRBV12-3 or TRBV12-4 with TRBJ2-7; D gene unclear. Trimming left V 6 bases short and J 4 bases short, with 16 bases between. The CDR3 sequence is 14 residues long.

The J gene is TRBJ2-1, the V gene TRBV6-5; D might be TRBD2 (5 bases). Germline V gives CDR1 MNHEY, CDR2 SVGAGI. CDR3 length equals 13 residues. Trimming removed 2 bases from V and 9 bases from J, with 11 bases in between. The CDR3 is CASSYAAGGEQFF. In DNA, the CDR3 is TGTGCCAGCAGTTACGCGGCGGGTGGTGAGCAGTTCTTC.

The rearrangement links TRBV20-1 to TRBJ1-1; D ambiguous. The CDR3 totals 15 residues. Trimming shortened V by 4 bases and J by 1 base, and 16 bases separated the two germline ends. CDR1 and CDR2 from the germline V gene are DFQATT and SNEGSKA (reference sequence). The CDR3 is CSAIVHGGPNTEAFF. CDR3 DNA sequence: TGCAGTGCTATCGTTCATGGAGGGCCGAACACTGAAGCTTTCTTT.

CDR3 protein: CASSLGTQQETQYF. The CDR3 DNA reads TGTGCCAGCAGCCTAGGGACACAACAAGAGACCCAGTACTTC. V is TRBV5-5 and J is TRBJ2-5; tentatively, D is TRBD1 (6 bases). This CDR3 has 14 amino acids. The germline gives CDR1 SGHKS, CDR2 YYEKEE (reference sequence). Trimming shortened V by 4 bases and J by 2 bases, and 12 bases separated the two germline ends.

This clonotype was seen many times. The chain links TRBV14 to TRBJ1-2; the D is unclear. Germline CDR1 SGHDN, CDR2 FVKESK. This CDR3 comprises 14 residues. Trimming left V 4 bases short and J 3 bases short, with 12 bases between. As DNA, the CDR3 is TGTGCCAGCAGCCCCACAGAGGGCCACTATGGCTACACCTTC. Protein sequence: CASSPTEGHYGYTF. Filled out from reference TRBV14 and TRBJ1-2, the complete variable domain reads EAGVTQFPSHSVIEKGQTVTLRCDPISGHDNLYWYRRVMGKEIKFLLHFVKESKQDESGMPNNRFLAERTGGTYSTLKVQPAELEDSGVYFCASSPTEGHYGYTFGSGTRLTVV.

The chain links TRBV5-1 to TRBJ1-2; 11 nucleotides agree with TRBD1. This CDR3 is 15 amino acids long. Germline loops: CDR1 SGHRS, CDR2 YFSETQ. V lost 4 bases to trimming and J lost 5 bases; unmatched junction nucleotides: 7. CDR3: CASSHGQGAGYGYTF. CDR3 in DNA: TGCGCCAGCAGCCACGGACAGGGGGCGGGTTATGGCTACACCTTC.

This clonotype occurred once. The chain combines TRBV10-3 with TRBJ1-1, with 8 bases aligning to TRBD1. The germline V gene has CDR1 ENHRY and CDR2 SYGVKD. The CDR3 is 17 amino acids. The ends lost 0 bases at V and 5 bases at J; junction bases unmatched: 11. Written as DNA, the CDR3 is TGTGCCATCAGTGAGTCCTACCTGGTTCAGGGGGCAACTGAAGCTTTCTTT. The encoded protein is CAISESYLVQGATEAFF.

This clonotype has just a few counts. The chain joins TRBV27 to TRBJ1-1; 9 bases fit TRBD1. The length of the CDR3 is 15 residues. V lost 3 bases to trimming and J lost 2 bases; unmatched junction nucleotides: 4. Germline values: CDR1 MNHEY, CDR2 SMNVEV (reference sequence). CDR3 region: CASSFSTGGNTEAFF. CDR3 coding DNA: TGTGCCAGCAGTTTCTCCACAGGGGGCAACACTGAAGCTTTCTTT.

The J gene is TRBJ2-1, the V gene TRBV5-1; a possible D gene is TRBD2 (6 bases). Germline values: CDR1 SGHRS, CDR2 YFSETQ. This CDR3 region has 15 residues. V was shortened by 0 bases and J by 4 bases, with 11 bases between the two germline ends. The CDR3: CASSLGYSGYNEQFF. As DNA, the CDR3 is TGCGCCAGCAGCTTGGGCTATAGCGGTTACAATGAGCAGTTCTTC. Supplemented by reference TRBV5-1 and TRBJ2-1, the full variable domain reads KAGVTQTPRYLIKTRGQQVTLSCSPISGHRSVSWYQQTPGQGLQFLFEYFSETQRNKGNFPGRFSGRQFSNSRSEMNVSTLELGDSALYLCASSLGYSGYNEQFFGPGTRLTVL.

The chain links TRBV3-1 to TRBJ2-2, with TRBD2 matching over 13 bases. This CDR3 is built from 17 residues. Trimming at V came to 3 bases and at J to 4 bases, leaving 5 bases not matched to a gene. The germline V gene has CDR1 LGHDT and CDR2 YNNKEL (reference sequence). CDR3 coding DNA: TGTGCCAGCAGCCAGGAGGGACTAGCGGGGCCCACCGGGGAGCTGTTTTTT. It codes for CASSQEGLAGPTGELFF. Full variable domain (remainder filled in from reference TRBV3-1 and TRBJ2-2): DTAVSQTPKYLVTQMGNDKSIKCEQNLGHDTMYWYKQDSKKFLKIMFSYNNKELIINETVPNRFSPKSPDKAHLNLHINSLELGDSAVYFCASSQEGLAGPTGELFFGEGSRLTVL.